The 11 T cell receptor beta chains given below trace back to one sample, sequenced in a study of T cells in Graves' hyperthyroidism and ophthalmopathy. Amplification of TCR beta CDR3 regions was performed using RNA transcripts as template. First-round RT-PCR with HTBI primers amplified the TCR CDR3 region. One entry per CDR3 protein results from TCRdb running MiXCR on the multiplex PCR reads. The repertoire consists of around 260,000 distinct CDR3 sequences, with less than 30% occurring once and the leading ten covering about a quarter. Source material: blood. These receptors were collected from a man aged 35 to 55 with Graves' hyperthyroidism that later progressed to Graves' ophthalmopathy.

Many counts were recorded for this clonotype. The CDR3 protein is CSAPRETQYF. The CDR3 bases are TGCAGTGCCCCGAGAGAGACCCAGTACTTC. The chain is built from TRBV20-1 and TRBJ2-5; no clear D. The CDR3 has 10 amino acids. Trimming took off 6 bases at V and 4 bases at J, with 6 bases between the two ends. CDR1 is DFQATT and CDR2 is SNEGSKA in the germline V gene (reference sequence).

V and J are TRBV20-1 and TRBJ2-7; no clear D. The CDR3 is made up of 12 amino acids. Trimming pared 1 base from V and 5 bases from J, leaving 9 bases between. The V gene's germline CDR1 is DFQATT and CDR2 SNEGSKA (reference sequence). The CDR3 DNA reads as TGCAGTGCTAGAGGGGTTGGGGACGAGCAGTACTTC. It translates to CSARGVGDEQYF.

This CDR3 is CATSTGVDGYTF. The CDR3 DNA reads TGTGCCACCAGCACCGGGGTCGATGGCTACACCTTC. The rearrangement joins TRBV15 to TRBJ1-2; D ambiguous. The CDR3 consists of 12 residues. Germline V gene data show CDR1 as LNHNV and CDR2 as YYDKDF (reference sequence). V was pared by 4 bases and J by 6 bases, with 9 bases between.

This sequence joins TRBV7-2 and TRBJ2-7; tentative D call: TRBD2 (5 bases). This CDR3 spans 14 amino acids. Germline-derived CDR1 and CDR2 are SGHTA and FQGNSA. Deletions cut 5 bases from V and 0 bases from J, with 11 bases between. CDR3 residues: CASSPDFSSYEQYF. CDR3 bases: TGTGCCAGCAGCCCGGACTTTAGCTCCTACGAGCAGTACTTC.

This clonotype was detected only a few times. The chain employs TRBV20-1 and TRBJ2-7; 8 nucleotides agree with TRBD2. Trimming at V came to 3 bases and at J to 0 bases, leaving 4 bases not matched to a gene. This CDR3 has 14 residues. Germline CDR1 is DFQATT and CDR2 is SNEGSKA (reference sequence). For the CDR3, the DNA is TGCAGTGCTAGGTCGACTAGCGTCTCCTACGAGCAGTACTTC. This codes for CSARSTSVSYEQYF.

As DNA, the CDR3 is TGTGCCAGCAGCCCCTACAGGGAGAACACTGAAGCTTTCTTT. Its protein product is CASSPYRENTEAFF. The chain is built from TRBV7-2 and TRBJ1-1, with D tentatively TRBD1 (6 bases). The ends were cut back, 5 bases at V and 1 base at J, with 11 bases in the middle. The CDR3 loop spans 14 amino acids. Germline assignment: CDR1 SGHTA and CDR2 FQGNSA.

In this sample, this clonotype turned up once. The junction and the germline gene differ at one end; a read error may be behind it. This chain's CDR3 is CTSGLVHTRPPF. The CDR3 region has the DNA TGTACTAGTGGTTTGGTACACACACGGCCTCCCTTT. V is TRBV12-5 and J is TRBJ1-1, with no clear D. CDR1 is LGHNT, CDR2 FRNRAP, per germline. This CDR3 comprises 12 residues.

The sample holds many counts of this clonotype. This rearrangement joins TRBV9 to TRBJ2-2; TRBD2 matches at 8 bases. Per germline, CDR1 SGDLS and CDR2 YYNGEE. The CDR3 runs to 13 residues. J gave up 8 bases and V 2 bases, and 2 bases lay outside the gene matches. The CDR3 reads CASSVGTRGELFF. The CDR3 nucleotides are TGTGCCAGCAGCGTCGGGACTAGAGGGGAGCTGTTTTTT.

This clonotype has ten or more counts. Germline is not matched at one junction end, which may reflect a read error. This chain uses TRBV7-9 with TRBJ1-1, with 7 bases that match TRBD1. Germline lookup yields CDR1 SEHNR and CDR2 FQNEAQ (reference sequence). The CDR3 length is 14 residues. CDR3 amino acids: CASGLQGSNTEAFF. The CDR3 nucleotides read TGTGCCAGCGGCTTACAGGGGAGTAACACTGAAGCTTTCTTT.

The chain links TRBV28 to TRBJ1-1; 9 bases align to TRBD1. The CDR3 is 15 amino acids. The J segment lost 4 bases and the V segment lost 6 bases, leaving 9 bases of the junction unmatched. Germline CDR1 and CDR2: MDHEN and SYDVKM. CDR3 in DNA: TGTGCCAGCAGGCCTACAGGGGGCCAGGGCACTGAAGCTTTCTTT. Protein: CASRPTGGQGTEAFF.

The table lists this clonotype with many counts. The rearrangement links TRBV12-3 or TRBV12-4 to TRBJ2-7; D unclear. This CDR3 has 12 residues. V lost 6 bases, J lost 7 bases, and 13 bases lay in between. CDR3 bases: TGTGCCAGCAGCTTATACGTCGGGGAGCAGTACTTC. Translation gives CASSLYVGEQYF.